This T cell receptor beta chain is from a study of T cell responses to AZD1222 COVID-19 vaccine (dated by TCRdb to about 2021). Regarding the complete study: A total of over 230 trial participants underwent TCR sequencing, of whom around 210 had received two doses of AZD1222 and about 26 had received two doses of the MenACWY control vaccine. Trial participants were enrolled by age into subgroups of 18-55, 56-69 and 70-plus years, and roughly 150, 30 and 60 TCR-sequenced participants, respectively, were included in these subgroups. On the study overall, not on this receptor specifically: The 56-69-year group was small, and its depth increase did not reach significance, likely because of low power. Because no samples from the day 14 peak response were available, repertoires could be characterized only after the peak T cell response. Epitopes outside the regions mutated in the B.1.351 and B.1.1.7 variants were reportedly recognized by nearly half of the unique spike-specific TCRs. The vaccine-associated CD4 TCRs covered the entire spike protein, and the dominant responses fell in regions 160-218 and 743-854. Participants were mostly white British, with more females than males. The authors suggested clonal diversity may have been underestimated. Conclusions about previously exposed vaccinees were limited because only a handful of AZD1222 recipients were SARS-CoV-2 seropositive at baseline. A significant rise in spike-specific TCR breadth and depth was observed after two AZD1222 doses relative to day 0 and relative to MenACWY recipients.

This clone was seen just once. The specificity of this receptor is unknown. Base qualities are missing; no much larger clone stands one base away. The CDR3 regions of human TCRbeta chains were subjected to immunosequencing. The study's own analysis went as follows. TCRs in the repertoires were matched against a reference library of SARS-CoV-2-specific TCRs that had been generated with the MIRA antigen-specificity platform. Breadth meant the fraction of unique TCRs that were SARS-CoV-2-associated, whereas depth meant the fraction of total T cells that were SARS-CoV-2-associated. Using the MIRA data, each spike-specific TCR was assigned both to the spike region to which the TCR was reactive and to a CD4 or CD8 class. Log10-transformed breadth and depth values were compared by one-way ANOVA with Sidak's multiple comparisons tests. TCRdb's version of the immuneACCESS table is confined to in-frame rearrangements and falls short of the full clone set. An unresolved V gene accounts for under half of the shortfall where checked; the remainder is of unknown origin. V, J and clone size are those of that table, while D and trimming were read from the DNA. In this sample the table shows tens of thousands of clones, just over 90% of which occur a single time. The top ten constitute roughly 4.5% of the sample.

There are 16 amino acids in the CDR3, from cysteine to phenylalanine inclusive. CDR3 DNA only is kept here, 48 bases in frame from base 1. Cut back by 0 bases and 6 bases, the V and J ends lie 18 bases apart. The germline V gene supplies CDR1 SGHRS and CDR2 YFSETQ. The intended sense of this specimen's time point label: baseline before first vaccination. The treatment or condition label, as the study defines it: meningococcal conjugate vaccine given as trial control. Vaccinee samples were obtained from the UK trials COV001 and COV002, which included a single-blind randomized controlled phase 2/3 trial of AZD1222 (ChAdOx1 nCoV-19) in healthy adults. For TCRbeta chain sequencing, PBMC samples from trial participants were taken at day 0 and at day 28 after the second dose.

The specimen comprised peripheral blood, sampled on day 0 of MenACWY control vaccination. This chain is built from TRBV5-1 and TRBJ1-2; the D segment could be TRBD1, given 5 matching bases. This TCR was recovered from an adult in good health. The nucleotide sequence reads as follows: TGCGCCAGCAGCTTGGTAGTTCCCGGGGCAATAGATGGCTACACCTTC. This translates into CASSLVVPGAIDGYTF.